This T cell receptor beta chain derives from a study of T cell repertoires in cytomegalovirus infection. TCRdb called the reads again in MiXCR, with one record for every CDR3 protein. The profile shows some 680,000 distinct CDR3 sequences, 35% of them singletons. CDR1 is SGHNT and CDR2 is YENEEA in the germline V gene. This CDR3 comprises 14 residues. V lost 3 bases and J lost 8; bases outside the gene matches: 7. The sequence derives from a human donor in good health (CMV status not recorded). Some clones in this sample may be carry-over from other donors' samples. The sequenced sample consisted of PBMCs. The chain has TRBV11-3 and TRBJ2-1; 7 bases match TRBD2. The CDR3, as DNA: TGTGCCAGCAGCTTGGGACGGGGGGAGGATGAGCAGTTCTTC. Protein product: CASSLGRGEDEQFF.